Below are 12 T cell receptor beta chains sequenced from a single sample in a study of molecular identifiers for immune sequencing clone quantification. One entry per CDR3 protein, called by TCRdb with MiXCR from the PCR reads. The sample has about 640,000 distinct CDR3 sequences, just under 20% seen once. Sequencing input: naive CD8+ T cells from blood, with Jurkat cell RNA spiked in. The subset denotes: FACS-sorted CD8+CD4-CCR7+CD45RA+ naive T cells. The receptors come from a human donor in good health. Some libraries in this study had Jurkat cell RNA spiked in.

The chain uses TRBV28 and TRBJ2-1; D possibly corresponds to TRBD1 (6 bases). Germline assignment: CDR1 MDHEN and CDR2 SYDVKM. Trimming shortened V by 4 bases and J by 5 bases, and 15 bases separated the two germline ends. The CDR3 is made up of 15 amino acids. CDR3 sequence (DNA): TGTGCCAGCAGTTCCACCTGGGACACCCACAATGAGCAGTTCTTC. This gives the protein CASSSTWDTHNEQFF.

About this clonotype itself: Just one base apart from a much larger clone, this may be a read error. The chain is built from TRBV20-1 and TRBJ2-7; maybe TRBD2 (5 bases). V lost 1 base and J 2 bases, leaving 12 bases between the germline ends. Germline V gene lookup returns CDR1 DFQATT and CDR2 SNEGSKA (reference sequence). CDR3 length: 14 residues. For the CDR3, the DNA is TGCAGTGCTAGAGTCGCCGGACTGCCCTACGAGCAGTACTTC. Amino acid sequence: CSARVAGLPYEQYF.

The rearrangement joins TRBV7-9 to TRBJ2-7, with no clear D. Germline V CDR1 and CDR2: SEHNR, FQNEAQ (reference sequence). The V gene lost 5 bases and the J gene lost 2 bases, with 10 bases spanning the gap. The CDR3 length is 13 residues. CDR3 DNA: TGTGCCAGCAGCCCCCCTAATACCTACGAGCAGTACTTC. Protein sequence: CASSPPNTYEQYF.

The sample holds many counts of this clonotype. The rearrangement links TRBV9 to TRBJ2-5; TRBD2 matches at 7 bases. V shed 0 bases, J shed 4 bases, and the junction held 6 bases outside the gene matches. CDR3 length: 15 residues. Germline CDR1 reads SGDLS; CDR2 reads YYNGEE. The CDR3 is CASSVDLTSAETQYF. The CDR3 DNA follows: TGTGCCAGCAGCGTAGATCTAACTAGCGCAGAGACCCAGTACTTC.

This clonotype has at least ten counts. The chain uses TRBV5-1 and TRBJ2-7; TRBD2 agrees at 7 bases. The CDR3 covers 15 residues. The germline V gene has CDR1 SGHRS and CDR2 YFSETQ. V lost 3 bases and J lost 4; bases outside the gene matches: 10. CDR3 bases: TGCGCCAGCAGCTGGGCGGCGGGGGAGCTATACGAGCAGTACTTC. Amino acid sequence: CASSWAAGELYEQYF.

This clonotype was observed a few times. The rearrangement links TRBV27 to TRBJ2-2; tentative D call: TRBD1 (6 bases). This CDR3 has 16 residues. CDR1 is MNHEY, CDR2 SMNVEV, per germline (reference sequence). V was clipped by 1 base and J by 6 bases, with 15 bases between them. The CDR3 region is CASSLLNRVGSGELFF. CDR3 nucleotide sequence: TGTGCCAGCAGTTTATTGAACAGGGTCGGTTCCGGGGAGCTGTTTTTT.

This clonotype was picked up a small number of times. The CDR3 DNA reads TGCAGTGCTAGAGATTATACAGGGCCCCAAGAGACCCAGTACTTC. Translating gives CSARDYTGPQETQYF. The rearrangement joins TRBV20-1 to TRBJ2-5; perhaps TRBD1 as D (6 bases). This CDR3 spans 15 amino acids. V gave up 0 bases and J gave up 1 base, with 12 bases separating them. Germline loops: CDR1 DFQATT, CDR2 SNEGSKA (reference sequence).

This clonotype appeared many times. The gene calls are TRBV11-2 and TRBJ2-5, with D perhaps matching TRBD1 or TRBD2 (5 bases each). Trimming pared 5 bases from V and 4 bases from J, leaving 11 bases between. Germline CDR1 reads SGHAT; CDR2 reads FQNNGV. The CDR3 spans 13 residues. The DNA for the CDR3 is TGTGCCAGCAGCCGGGGACCTGGAGAGACCCAGTACTTC. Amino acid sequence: CASSRGPGETQYF. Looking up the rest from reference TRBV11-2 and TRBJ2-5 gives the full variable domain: EAGVAQSPRYKIIEKRQSVAFWCNPISGHATLYWYQQILGQGPKLLIQFQNNGVVDDSQLPKDRFSAERLKGVDSTLKIQPAKLEDSAVYLCASSRGPGETQYFGPGTRLLVL.

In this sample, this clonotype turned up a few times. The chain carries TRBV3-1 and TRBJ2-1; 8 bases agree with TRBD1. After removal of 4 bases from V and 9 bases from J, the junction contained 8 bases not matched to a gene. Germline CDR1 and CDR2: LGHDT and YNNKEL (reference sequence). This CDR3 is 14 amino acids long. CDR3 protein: CASSRPGTGPEQFF. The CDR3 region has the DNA TGTGCCAGCAGCCGTCCCGGGACAGGTCCTGAGCAGTTCTTC.

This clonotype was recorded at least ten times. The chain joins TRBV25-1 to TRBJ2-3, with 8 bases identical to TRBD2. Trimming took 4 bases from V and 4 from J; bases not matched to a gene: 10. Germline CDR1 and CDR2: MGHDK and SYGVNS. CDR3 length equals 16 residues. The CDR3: CASSVPGLENSDTQYF. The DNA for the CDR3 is TGTGCCAGCAGTGTACCGGGACTAGAAAATTCAGATACGCAGTATTTT.

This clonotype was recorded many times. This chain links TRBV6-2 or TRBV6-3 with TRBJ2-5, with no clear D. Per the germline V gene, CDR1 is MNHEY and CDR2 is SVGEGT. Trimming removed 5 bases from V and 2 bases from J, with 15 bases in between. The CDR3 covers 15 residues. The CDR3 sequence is CASSPRRRMQETQYF. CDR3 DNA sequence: TGTGCCAGCAGTCCTCGGAGACGGATGCAAGAGACCCAGTACTTC.

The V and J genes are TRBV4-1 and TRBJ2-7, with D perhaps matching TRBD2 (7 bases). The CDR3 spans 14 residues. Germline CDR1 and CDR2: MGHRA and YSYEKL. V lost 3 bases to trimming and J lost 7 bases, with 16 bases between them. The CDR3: CASSQWGGDGEQYF. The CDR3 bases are TGCGCCAGCAGCCAGTGGGGGGGCGATGGGGAGCAGTACTTC.